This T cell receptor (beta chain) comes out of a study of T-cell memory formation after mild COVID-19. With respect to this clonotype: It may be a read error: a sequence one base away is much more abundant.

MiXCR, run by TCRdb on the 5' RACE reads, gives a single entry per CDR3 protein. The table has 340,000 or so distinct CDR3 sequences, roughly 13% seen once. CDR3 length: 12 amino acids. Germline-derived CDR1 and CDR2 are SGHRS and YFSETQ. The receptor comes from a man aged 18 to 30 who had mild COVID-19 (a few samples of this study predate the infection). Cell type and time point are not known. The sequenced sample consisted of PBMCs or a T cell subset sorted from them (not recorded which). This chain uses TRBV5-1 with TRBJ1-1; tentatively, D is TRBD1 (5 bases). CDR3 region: CASSDPGKAAVF. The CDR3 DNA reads TGCGCCAGCAGCGATCCAGGGAAGGCAGCTGTCTTT.